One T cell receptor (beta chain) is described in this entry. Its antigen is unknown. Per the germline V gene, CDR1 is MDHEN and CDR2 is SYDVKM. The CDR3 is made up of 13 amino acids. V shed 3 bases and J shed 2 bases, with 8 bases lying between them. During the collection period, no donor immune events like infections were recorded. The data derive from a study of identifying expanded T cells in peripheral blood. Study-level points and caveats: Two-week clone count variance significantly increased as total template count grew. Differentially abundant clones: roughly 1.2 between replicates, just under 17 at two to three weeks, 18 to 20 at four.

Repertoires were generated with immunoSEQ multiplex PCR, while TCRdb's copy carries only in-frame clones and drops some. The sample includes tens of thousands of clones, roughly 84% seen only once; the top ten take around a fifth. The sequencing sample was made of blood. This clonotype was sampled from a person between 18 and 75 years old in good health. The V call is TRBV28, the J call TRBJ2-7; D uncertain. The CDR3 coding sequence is TGTGCCAGCAGTTTGGGGATCCCCTACGAGCAGTACTTC. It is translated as CASSLGIPYEQYF.